Shown below are 26 T cell receptor beta chains from a single sample sequenced in a study of blood T cell repertoires in COVID-19. Using immunoSEQ multiplex PCR, the repertoire was profiled, and TCRdb retains in-frame clones only, with some absent. This table has roughly 11,000 clones, roughly 89% appearing once. The sequenced material came from peripheral blood. Receptor source: a woman between 55 and 75 years old with active COVID-19.

V gene TRBV6-5 combines with J gene TRBJ2-7, with 10 bases fitting TRBD2. V lost 6 bases to trimming and J lost 5 bases; unmatched junction nucleotides: 10. This CDR3 has 15 residues. Germline CDR1 and CDR2: MNHEY and SVGAGI. CDR3 loop: CASSLQAGGSHEQYF. The CDR3 nucleotides are TGTGCCAGCAGCCTCCAAGCGGGAGGGTCGCACGAGCAGTACTTC.

V and J are TRBV6-6 and TRBJ1-1; TRBD1 matches at 7 bases. Per germline, CDR1 MNHNY and CDR2 SVGAGI (reference sequence). The CDR3 has 14 residues. V lost 1 base to trimming and J lost 3 bases; unmatched junction nucleotides: 2. CDR3 sequence reads: CASSYYGQDTEAFF. CDR3 in DNA: TGTGCCAGCAGTTACTACGGACAGGACACTGAAGCTTTCTTT.

V usage is TRBV3-1 (or the pseudogene TRBV3-2) and J usage is TRBJ2-7; a possible D gene is TRBD1 (5 bases). The CDR3 has 11 amino acids. The V and J ends lost 5 bases and 6 bases respectively, with 8 bases between them. Germline V CDR1 and CDR2: LGHDT, YNNKEL (reference sequence). The CDR3 nucleotides read TGTGCCAGCAGCGGAAGGGGCGAGCAGTACTTC. Its translation is CASSGRGEQYF.

This clone was seen a handful of times. This chain uses TRBV7-9 with TRBJ2-7, with TRBD1 as a possible D gene (5 bases). This CDR3 comprises 17 residues. Trimming stripped 0 bases from V and 2 bases from J, with 17 bases between. CDR1 is SEHNR and CDR2 is FQNEAQ in the germline V gene (reference sequence). For the CDR3, the DNA is TGTGCCAGCAGCTTAGCGCGCGGCAGGGAAAGAACCTACGAGCAGTACTTC. Its translation is CASSLARGRERTYEQYF. The variable domain in full, completed from reference TRBV7-9 and TRBJ2-7, reads DTGVSQNPRHKITKRGQNVTFRCDPISEHNRLYWYRQTLGQGPEFLTYFQNEAQLEKSRLLSDRFSAERPKGSFSTLEIQRTEQGDSAMYLCASSLARGRERTYEQYFGPGTRLTVT.

The chain recombines TRBV9 with TRBJ1-6; TRBD1 aligns across 9 bases. In germline, CDR1 is SGDLS, CDR2 YYNGEE. The CDR3 covers 15 residues. The V gene end was trimmed by 5 bases and the J gene end by 3 bases; junction bases not matched to a gene: 3. This CDR3 reads CASSGTGLYNSPLHF. The DNA of the CDR3 is TGTGCCAGCAGTGGGACAGGGCTCTATAATTCACCCCTCCACTTT.

The V gene is TRBV3-1 (or the pseudogene TRBV3-2), the J gene TRBJ1-2; D is unclear. Trimming stripped 1 base from V and 5 bases from J, with 5 bases between. The germline CDR1 and CDR2 sequences are LGHDT and YNNKEL (reference sequence). The length of the CDR3 is 12 residues. In DNA, the CDR3 is TGTGCCAGCAGCCAAGCGGGATATGGCTACACCTTC. Translated: CASSQAGYGYTF.

Comments on this clone: One end of the junction fails to match germline, which may point to a read error. The V call is TRBV2, the J call TRBJ2-5; tentative D call: TRBD1 (6 bases). The CDR3 covers 14 residues. Germline V lookup: CDR1 SNHLY, CDR2 FYNNEI. Here the CDR3 reads CASSPTGFGETQYF. For the CDR3, the DNA is TGCGCGTCCTCGCCAACAGGGTTCGGAGAGACCCAGTACTTC.

This clone was seen only once. This rearrangement joins TRBV24-1 to TRBJ2-3; D remains ambiguous. CDR1 and CDR2 (germline): KGHDR, SFDVKD. CDR3 length equals 15 residues. V shed 6 bases and J shed 0 bases, with 12 bases lying between them. The CDR3 DNA follows: TGTGCCACCAGTATTGCCGACTCTAGCACAGATACGCAGTATTTT. Protein sequence: CATSIADSSTDTQYF.

The chain recombines TRBV6-5 with TRBJ2-5, with D perhaps matching TRBD2 (5 bases). Trimming stripped 3 bases from V and 0 bases from J, with 11 bases between. The germline V gene encodes CDR1 MNHEY and CDR2 SVGAGI. The CDR3 contains 15 residues. The CDR3 protein is CASSYPTGYQETQYF. The CDR3 nucleotides are TGTGCCAGCAGTTATCCGACGGGATACCAAGAGACCCAGTACTTC.

This clone appeared a few times. This chain uses TRBV11-2 with TRBJ1-6; the match to TRBD1 covers 7 bases. V dropped 2 bases and J dropped 8; count of bases not matched to a gene: 6. Germline V gives CDR1 SGHAT, CDR2 FQNNGV. CDR3 size: 15 residues. The CDR3 loop reads CASSLPDRVDSPLHF. The DNA for the CDR3 is TGTGCCAGCAGCTTACCCGACAGGGTGGATTCACCCCTCCACTTT.

This sequence joins TRBV19 and TRBJ2-5; 8 bases fit TRBD2. CDR1 and CDR2 (germline): LNHDA, SQIVND (reference sequence). The V segment lost 6 bases and the J segment 0 bases; nucleotides outside the gene matches: 3. The CDR3 loop spans 14 amino acids. CDR3 protein: CASSPGGDQETQYF. DNA for the CDR3: TGTGCCAGTAGCCCCGGGGGGGACCAAGAGACCCAGTACTTC. The entire variable domain, with the rest obtained from reference TRBV19 and TRBJ2-5, is as follows: DGGITQSPKYLFRKEGQNVTLSCEQNLNHDAMYWYRQDPGQGLRLIYYSQIVNDFQKGDIAEGYSVSREKKESFPLTVTSAQKNPTAFYLCASSPGGDQETQYFGPGTRLLVL.

V and J are TRBV2 and TRBJ1-2; 11 bases are shared with TRBD1. The V and J ends lost 7 bases and 8 bases, in that order; junction bases with no gene match: 6. The CDR3 covers 13 residues. Germline V CDR1 and CDR2: SNHLY, FYNNEI. The CDR3 loop reads CASIGQGAQGYTF. In DNA form, the CDR3 reads TGTGCCAGCATCGGACAGGGGGCGCAGGGCTACACCTTC.

The chain recombines TRBV9 with TRBJ1-2; D gene ambiguous. Germline V gene sequence: CDR1 SGDLS, CDR2 YYNGEE. The CDR3 sequence is 13 residues long. Between the trimmed V and J ends, which lost 4 bases and 2 bases, there was a span of 9 bases. In nucleotides, the CDR3 is TGTGCCAGCAGCCCCCCCCAAAACTATGGCTACACCTTC. Encoded protein: CASSPPQNYGYTF.

This chain connects TRBV7-2 to TRBJ2-3; TRBD2 might be the D (5 bases). The CDR3 length is 13 residues. The germline V gene has CDR1 SGHTA and CDR2 FQGNSA. V was trimmed by 4 bases and J by 0 bases, leaving 5 bases between them. This CDR3 is CASSWTSTDTQYF. DNA of the CDR3: TGTGCCAGCAGCTGGACTAGCACAGATACGCAGTATTTT.

The chain is built from TRBV29-1 and TRBJ2-3; 10 positions agree with TRBD2. J gave up 1 base and V 8 bases, and 3 bases lay outside the gene matches. The CDR3 loop spans 13 amino acids. Germline V gene sequence: CDR1 SQVTM, CDR2 ANQGSEA. This CDR3 reads CSSGTSGTDTQYF. DNA of the CDR3: TGCAGCTCCGGGACTAGCGGCACAGATACGCAGTATTTT.

The J gene is TRBJ1-3, the V gene TRBV4-1; a weak D match, TRBD1 (6 bases). CDR1 is MGHRA and CDR2 is YSYEKL in the germline V gene. CDR3 length: 18 residues. V dropped 6 bases and J dropped 2 bases, with 23 bases sitting between them. CDR3 bases: TGCGCCAGCAGTCTAGGTGGGGTAGGGGGGGATCCTGGAAACACCATATATTTT. Its translation: CASSLGGVGGDPGNTIYF.

The J gene is TRBJ2-2, the V gene TRBV9; D is perhaps TRBD2 (6 bases). V was trimmed by 0 bases and J by 7 bases, leaving 13 bases between them. CDR3 length: 15 residues. CDR1 and CDR2 from the germline V gene are SGDLS and YYNGEE. The CDR3 spells CASSVAGGAVGELFF. CDR3 DNA: TGTGCCAGCAGCGTAGCTGGAGGGGCCGTCGGGGAGCTGTTTTTT.

The chain joins TRBV27 to TRBJ2-7; the D gene is possibly TRBD1 (6 bases). Germline CDR1 is MNHEY and CDR2 is SMNVEV (reference sequence). This CDR3 region has 13 residues. V was cut by 6 bases and J by 7 bases, with 16 bases left in between. The CDR3 protein is CASSVQGMREQYF. The CDR3 region has the DNA TGTGCCAGCAGCGTACAGGGAATGAGAGAGCAGTACTTC.

V and J are TRBV19 and TRBJ1-2; D call uncertain. The CDR3 is made up of 12 amino acids. The germline V gene encodes CDR1 LNHDA and CDR2 SQIVND (reference sequence). V was cut by 4 bases and J by 3 bases, with 6 bases left in between. Here the CDR3 DNA reads TGTGCCAGTAGTAGCCGGGACTATGGCTACACCTTC. As protein: CASSSRDYGYTF.

In its sample, this clone was seen once. V and J are TRBV5-1 and TRBJ2-5; maybe TRBD1 (5 bases). V dropped 1 base and J dropped 2 bases, with 9 bases sitting between them. There are 14 residues in the CDR3. The germline CDR1 and CDR2 sequences are SGHRS and YFSETQ. CDR3 nucleotides: TGCGCCAGCAGCTTGCAGGGTTTGCAAGAGACCCAGTACTTC. The encoded protein is CASSLQGLQETQYF.

The chain combines TRBV5-5 with TRBJ2-6, with a possible D match to TRBD1 (5 bases). Trimming cost V 2 bases and J 0 bases, with 18 bases left between them. The CDR3 loop spans 19 amino acids. From germline, CDR1 is SGHKS and CDR2 YYEKEE (reference sequence). CDR3 in DNA: TGTGCCAGCAGCTTCCAAAGCTGGACAAGGAACTCTGGGGCCAACGTCCTGACTTTC. It specifies CASSFQSWTRNSGANVLTF.

A single count supports this clone. V gene TRBV18 combines with J gene TRBJ2-5, with 10 bases aligning to TRBD2. J gave up 2 bases and V 3 bases, and 6 bases lay outside the gene matches. The CDR3 has 16 amino acids. CDR1 and CDR2 from the germline V gene are KGHSH and LQKENI. CDR3 sequence (DNA): TGTGCCAGCTCACCTTCATTAGCGGGAGGACAAGAGACCCAGTACTTC. Translated, it gives CASSPSLAGGQETQYF.

This chain links TRBV3-1 (or the pseudogene TRBV3-2) with TRBJ2-1, with 10 bases that match TRBD2. V was pared by 7 bases and J by 7 bases, with 16 bases of the junction left unmatched. CDR3 length equals 17 residues. Germline CDR1 and CDR2: LGHDT and YNNKEL (reference sequence). The CDR3 region has the DNA TGTGCCAGCACGCCAAGGATTTGGACTAGCGGAAGAAATGAGCAGTTCTTC. Translating it yields CASTPRIWTSGRNEQFF.

V gene TRBV11-2 combines with J gene TRBJ2-7; D might be TRBD1 (6 bases). The V and J ends lost 0 bases and 2 bases respectively, with 8 bases between them. Germline CDR1 reads SGHAT; CDR2 reads FQNNGV. The CDR3 sequence is 14 residues long. The CDR3 DNA sequence: TGTGCCAGCAGCTTAGATAGGACAGCCTACGAGCAGTACTTC. Protein: CASSLDRTAYEQYF.

This chain uses TRBV20-1 with TRBJ1-1; D ambiguous. V lost 4 bases and J 1 base, leaving 4 bases between the germline ends. The germline V gene encodes CDR1 DFQATT and CDR2 SNEGSKA (reference sequence). This CDR3 has 11 residues. CDR3 in DNA: TGCAGTGCTACCCAGAACACTGAAGCTTTCTTT. Residues: CSATQNTEAFF.

This chain connects TRBV19 to TRBJ2-1, with 8 bases matching TRBD2. Trimming cost V 4 bases and J 9 bases; bases outside gene matches: 11. Per the germline V gene, CDR1 is LNHDA and CDR2 is SQIVND (reference sequence). This CDR3 has 15 residues. CDR3 sequence (DNA): TGTGCCAGTAGTAGGGCGGGGTCGGCGGGGGGTGAGCAGTTCTTC. Amino acids: CASSRAGSAGGEQFF. Drawing the rest from reference TRBV19 and TRBJ2-1, the complete variable domain is DGGITQSPKYLFRKEGQNVTLSCEQNLNHDAMYWYRQDPGQGLRLIYYSQIVNDFQKGDIAEGYSVSREKKESFPLTVTSAQKNPTAFYLCASSRAGSAGGEQFFGPGTRLTVL.